This TCR beta chain emerged from a study of blood T cell repertoires in COVID-19 (dated by TCRdb to 2018 to 2021). Context from the whole study: Collaborator samples came from the United States, Italy and Spain and covered acute and convalescent phases of COVID-19. The prospective study material was composed of cDNA or gDNA derived from T cells, B-cell-depleted T cells, or PBMCs. The dataset comprised deeply sampled blood TCRbeta repertoires from subjects exposed to, actively infected with, or recovered from COVID-19. The repertoires were released in a freely available public database intended as a resource for research on the immune response to SARS-CoV-2. The samples were drawn from the first 160 participants of the ongoing ImmuneRACE study and from 950 to 1,500 subjects provided by 6 global collaborators. The sample metadata nearly always contained a de-identified subject ID, COVID-19 status, age in years and sex. HLA class I and class II types, where available, came from metadata supplied by the sample provider rather than from assay-based typing. Broad study findings and their caveats: How much clinical and demographic metadata was included differed by source and by participant, and the metadata was provided uncurated.

As for this clone: Its antigen remains unidentified. There are no base qualities to consult, and no much larger clone falls within one base.

Germline trimming amounts to 6 bases on V and 1 base on J, with 5 as the count of junction bases outside the gene matches. The germline V gene supplies CDR1 MNHEY and CDR2 SVGAGI. Measured from the cysteine to the phenylalanine, the CDR3 is 15 residues long. The retained sequence is limited to the CDR3, 45 bases, with the frame set at the first base. Collaborating institutions collected whole blood in K2EDTA tubes following their own protocols. Collaborator samples were shipped for TCRbeta analysis as frozen whole blood, isolated PBMCs, or DNA extracted from either sample type. TCRbeta CDR3 regions were amplified from genomic DNA by means of the immunoSEQ Assay, a bias-controlled multiplex PCR. The source study handled its data this way. The number of nucleated cells in each sample was estimated from the amplification of reference gene primers within the assay. To quantify the absolute abundance of each unique TCRbeta CDR3 rearrangement, sequence reads were collapsed and filtered. Productive Simpson clonality was computed per sample as the square root of Simpson's diversity index over productive rearrangements. Held by TCRdb, this immuneACCESS table contains in-frame sequences only and omits some clones. Under half of the omission traces to an unresolved V gene where checked; the cause of the rest is unknown. The DNA was the basis for D and trimming; V, J and clone size are from that table. For this sample there are 140,000 or so clones; more than 80% appear just once. Together, the top ten hold roughly 4.5% of the sample.

The origin of this receptor is a human donor in a cohort sampled during active COVID-19. Input material: peripheral blood. The chain is made from TRBV6-5 and TRBJ2-1; 8 central bases correspond to TRBD2. This receptor has the CDR3 CASRRAGESYNEQFF. Here is the DNA: TGTGCCAGCAGGCGAGCGGGAGAATCCTACAATGAGCAGTTCTTC.